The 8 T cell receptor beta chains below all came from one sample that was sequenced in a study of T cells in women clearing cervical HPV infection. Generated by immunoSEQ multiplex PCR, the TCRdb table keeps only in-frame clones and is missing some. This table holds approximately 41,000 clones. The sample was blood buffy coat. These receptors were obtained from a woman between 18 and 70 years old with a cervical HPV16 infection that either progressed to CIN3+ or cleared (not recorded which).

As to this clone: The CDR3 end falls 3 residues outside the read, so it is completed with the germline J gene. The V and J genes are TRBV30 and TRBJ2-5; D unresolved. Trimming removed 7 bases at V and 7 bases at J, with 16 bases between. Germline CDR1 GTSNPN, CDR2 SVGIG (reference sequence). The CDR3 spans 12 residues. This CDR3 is CAYPLPPGTQYF. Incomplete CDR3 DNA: TGTGCCTACCCCCTACCCCCGGGGACC.

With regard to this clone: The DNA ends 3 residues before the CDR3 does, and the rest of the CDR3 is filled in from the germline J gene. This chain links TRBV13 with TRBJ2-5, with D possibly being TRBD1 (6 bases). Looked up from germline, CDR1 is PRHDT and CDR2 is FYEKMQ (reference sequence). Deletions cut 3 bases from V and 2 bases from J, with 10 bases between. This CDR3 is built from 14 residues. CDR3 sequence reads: CASSFRQVQETQYF. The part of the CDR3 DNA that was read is TGTGCCAGCAGCTTCCGACAGGTTCAAGAGACC.

Here the CDR3 reads CASAQAGGADTQYF. Incomplete CDR3 DNA: TGTGCCAGTGCTCAAGCGGGAGGTGCGGATACG. The rearrangement uses TRBV27 and TRBJ2-3; 9 nucleotides align to TRBD2. Coverage ceases 3 residues before the CDR3 finishes, and the germline J gene fills in the end. This CDR3 is 14 amino acids long. With V trimmed by 9 bases and J by 6 bases, 10 bases remained unmatched. Germline CDR1 MNHEY, CDR2 SMNVEV (reference sequence).

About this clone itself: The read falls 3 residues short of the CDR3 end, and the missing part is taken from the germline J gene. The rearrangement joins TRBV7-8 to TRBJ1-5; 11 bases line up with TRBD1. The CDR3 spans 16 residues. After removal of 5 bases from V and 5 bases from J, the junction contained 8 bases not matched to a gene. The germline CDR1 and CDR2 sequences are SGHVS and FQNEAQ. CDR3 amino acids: CASSQGQGAIYQPQHF. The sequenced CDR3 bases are TGTGCCAGCAGCCAAGGACAGGGGGCTATATATCAGCCC.

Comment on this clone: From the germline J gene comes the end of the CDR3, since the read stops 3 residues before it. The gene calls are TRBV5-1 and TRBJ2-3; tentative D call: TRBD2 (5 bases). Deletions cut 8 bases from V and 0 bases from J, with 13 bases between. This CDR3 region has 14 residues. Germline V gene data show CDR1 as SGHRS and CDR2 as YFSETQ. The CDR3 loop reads CARRAVPSTDTQYF. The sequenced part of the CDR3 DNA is TGCGCCAGACGAGCGGTTCCTAGCACAGATACG.

CDR3 bases read: TGTGCCAGCAGTCCCCTGCAGGCAGGAGGCCAGCCC. Its protein is CASSPLQAGGQP. The CDR3 as a whole reads CASSPLQAGGQPQHF. V is TRBV28 and J is TRBJ1-5; D is unclear. The CDR3 end falls 3 residues outside the read, so it is completed with the germline J gene. V lost 5 bases to trimming and J lost 7 bases, with 18 bases between them. CDR1 and CDR2 from the germline V gene are MDHEN and SYDVKM. The CDR3 loop spans 15 amino acids.

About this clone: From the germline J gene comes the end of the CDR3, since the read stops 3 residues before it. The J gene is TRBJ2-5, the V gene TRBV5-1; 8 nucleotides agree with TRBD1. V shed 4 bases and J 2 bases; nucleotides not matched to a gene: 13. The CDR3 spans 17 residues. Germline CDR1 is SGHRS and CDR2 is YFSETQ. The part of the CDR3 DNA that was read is TGCGCCAGCAGCCTGGATCCACCTCGGACAGGGCAAGAGACC. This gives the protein CASSLDPPRTGQET. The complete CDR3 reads CASSLDPPRTGQETQYF.

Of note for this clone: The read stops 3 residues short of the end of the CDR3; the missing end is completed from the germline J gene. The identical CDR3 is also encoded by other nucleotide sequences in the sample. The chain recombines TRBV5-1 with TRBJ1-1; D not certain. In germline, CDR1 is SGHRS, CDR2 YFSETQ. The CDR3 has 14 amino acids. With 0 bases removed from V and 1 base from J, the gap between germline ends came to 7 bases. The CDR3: CASSLEGENTEAFF. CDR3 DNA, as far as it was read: TGCGCCAGCAGCTTGGAGGGTGAGAACACTGAA.